The clone carrying this T cell receptor (beta chain) was recorded a few times. Its specificity is unknown. The data stem from a study of chemoradiotherapy in HPV16-positive cancers. Findings and limits, study-wide: Non-HPV-specific T cells did not expand in tumors during treatment, whereas candidate HPV-specific clones and E7-related motifs did. Functional assays defining HPV-specific T cells used only two HPV16-positive patients.

Method: immunoSEQ multiplex PCR; TCRdb's copy keeps in-frame clones and lacks some. The sample contains tens of thousands of clones, roughly 90% of which appear only once. Trimming took off 7 bases at V and 1 base at J, with 14 bases between the two ends. The CDR3 contains 13 residues. Germline CDR1 is SQVTM and CDR2 is ANQGSEA. Over chemoradiotherapy, repertoires were sampled more than once. Sequences were derived from blood, sampled from a patient who underwent chemoradiotherapy. The clonotype was recovered from a human donor with HPV-associated anogenital cancer. This chain joins TRBV29-1 and TRBJ2-7; D is undetermined. CDR3 nucleotides: TGCAGCGCCCCTGGACCGGGTTCCTACGAGCAGTACTTC. Translated, it gives CSAPGPGSYEQYF.